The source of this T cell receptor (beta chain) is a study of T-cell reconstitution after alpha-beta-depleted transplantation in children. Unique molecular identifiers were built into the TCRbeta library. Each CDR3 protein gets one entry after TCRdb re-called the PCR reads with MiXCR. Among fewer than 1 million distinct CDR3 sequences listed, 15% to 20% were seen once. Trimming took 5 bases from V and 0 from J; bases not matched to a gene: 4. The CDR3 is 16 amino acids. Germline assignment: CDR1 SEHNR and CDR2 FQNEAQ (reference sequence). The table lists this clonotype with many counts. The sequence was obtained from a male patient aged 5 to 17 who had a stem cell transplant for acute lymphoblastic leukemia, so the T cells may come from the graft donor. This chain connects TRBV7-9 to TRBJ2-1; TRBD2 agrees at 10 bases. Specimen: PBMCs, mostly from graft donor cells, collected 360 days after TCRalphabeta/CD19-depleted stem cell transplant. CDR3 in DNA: TGTGCCAGCAGCCCTCTAGCGGGAGTCTCCTACAATGAGCAGTTCTTC. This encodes CASSPLAGVSYNEQFF.